These 31 T cell receptor beta chains came from one sample sequenced in a study of post-analysis software for immune sequencing data (dated by TCRdb to about 2015). Here is what the overall study found, with its caveats: Significantly higher frequencies in patients than in controls were found for several TRBV segments, including TRBV5-6, TRBV5-1 and TRBV20-1.

The library came from PCR. Data came from an Illumina HiSeq 2500. Unique molecular identifiers were incorporated into TCR beta cDNA libraries to reduce PCR and sequencing biases. The raw public data were reprocessed by TCRdb itself: fastp quality trimming at Q25, MiXCR clonotype calling, in-frame beta chains only. Every CDR3 protein is listed once, alongside the most common genes and DNA of its rows. Counted in this sample were about 680,000 distinct CDR3 sequences; around 64% of them appeared once. The leading ten clones occupy over 9% of the sample. These TCRs are of unknown antigen specificity. The sample taken for sequencing was blood. These receptors all come from a girl aged 2 to 9 with multiple sclerosis.

The chain recombines TRBV5-1 with TRBJ2-2; no reliable D call. Germline lookup yields CDR1 SGHRS and CDR2 YFSETQ. CDR3 length: 15 residues. V gave up 4 bases and J gave up 1 base, with 11 bases separating them. This CDR3 reads CASSISSGNTGELFF. The DNA for the CDR3 is TGCGCCAGCAGCATCTCTTCAGGGAACACCGGGGAGCTGTTTTTT. The whole variable domain, filled in from reference TRBV5-1 and TRBJ2-2, reads KAGVTQTPRYLIKTRGQQVTLSCSPISGHRSVSWYQQTPGQGLQFLFEYFSETQRNKGNFPGRFSGRQFSNSRSEMNVSTLELGDSALYLCASSISSGNTGELFFGEGSRLTVL.

This sequence joins TRBV28 and TRBJ2-7; D not certain. The J call may be incorrect, as the DNA end agrees better with TRBJ2-5. Germline V gives CDR1 MDHEN, CDR2 SYDVKM. CDR3 length: 14 residues. CDR3 in amino acids: CASSPLWRGQTQYF. DNA for the CDR3: TGTGCCAGCAGTCCCCTGTGGCGAGGACAGACCCAGTACTTC.

About this clonotype itself: It is likely a read error, because the conserved phenylalanine at the end of the CDR3 is missing. The CDR3 DNA follows: TGTGCCAGCAGCCCCCGCACCTACGACGAGCAGTACTTA. The encoded protein is CASSPRTYDEQYL. The rearrangement links TRBV7-9 to TRBJ2-7; D is undetermined. V lost 5 bases and J 5 bases, leaving 13 bases between the germline ends. The length of the CDR3 is 13 residues. From germline, CDR1 is SEHNR and CDR2 FQNEAQ (reference sequence).

The chain is built from TRBV6-2 or TRBV6-3 and TRBJ2-1, with TRBD1 as a possible D gene (5 bases). Trimming took 0 bases from V and 8 from J, leaving 11 bases between them. This CDR3 contains 14 residues. Germline loops: CDR1 MNHEY, CDR2 SVGEGT. For the CDR3, the DNA is TGTGCCAGCAGTTACTCTTCTTTAGGGGATGAGCAGTTCTTC. Amino acids: CASSYSSLGDEQFF.

The J gene is TRBJ1-2, the V gene TRBV4-1, with TRBD1 as a possible D gene (6 bases). Trimming took off 4 bases at V and 4 bases at J, with 13 bases between the two ends. Germline V gives CDR1 MGHRA, CDR2 YSYEKL. The CDR3 consists of 14 residues. Here the CDR3 DNA reads TGCGCCAGCAGCCCTGGGAGGGGGGGCTATGGCTACACCTTC. It specifies CASSPGRGGYGYTF.

The sample holds one count of this clonotype. V gene TRBV27 combines with J gene TRBJ1-5, with 9 bases aligning to TRBD1. The V gene end was trimmed by 5 bases and the J gene end by 2 bases; junction bases not matched to a gene: 13. CDR3 length: 18 amino acids. The germline CDR1 and CDR2 sequences are MNHEY and SMNVEV (reference sequence). CDR3 loop: CASSPAGTGWFGNQPQHF. CDR3 coding DNA: TGTGCCAGCAGTCCCGCCGGGACAGGGTGGTTTGGCAATCAGCCCCAGCATTTT.

The genes are TRBV7-3 and TRBJ2-3; D might be TRBD2 (5 bases). V shed 1 base and J shed 2 bases, with 10 bases lying between them. Germline V gene lookup returns CDR1 SGHTA and CDR2 FQGTGA. The CDR3 is made up of 15 amino acids. Written as DNA, the CDR3 is TGTGCCAGCAGCTTAAGAGGGAAGCCCACAGATACGCAGTATTTT. It encodes CASSLRGKPTDTQYF.

This clonotype showed up just once. V is TRBV12-3 or TRBV12-4 and J is TRBJ2-3, with 9 bases identical to TRBD1. This CDR3 comprises 14 residues. V shed 7 bases and J 4 bases; nucleotides not matched to a gene: 6. This CDR3 is CASMGQGFPDTQYF. The CDR3, as DNA: TGTGCCAGCATGGGACAGGGTTTCCCAGATACGCAGTATTTT.

The V gene is TRBV6-6, the J gene TRBJ2-1, with D perhaps matching TRBD2 (6 bases). Germline V lookup: CDR1 MNHNY, CDR2 SVGAGI (reference sequence). The CDR3 totals 15 residues. V shed 6 bases and J shed 5 bases, with 17 bases lying between them. CDR3 protein: CASSPFGTPNNEQFF. The CDR3, as DNA: TGTGCCAGCAGCCCCTTCGGGACTCCGAACAATGAGCAGTTCTTC.

The V call is TRBV29-1, the J call TRBJ2-5, with D perhaps TRBD1 (6 bases). CDR1 and CDR2 from the germline V gene are SQVTM and ANQGSEA. Trimming shortened V by 3 bases and J by 5 bases, and 10 bases separated the two germline ends. This CDR3 has 12 amino acids. The CDR3 here is CSVDGQSETQYF. For the CDR3, the DNA is TGCAGCGTTGATGGACAGTCCGAGACCCAGTACTTC.

This rearrangement joins TRBV24-1 to TRBJ1-2; TRBD1 aligns across 8 bases. J was trimmed by 6 bases and V by 4 bases; bases with no gene match: 9. Germline CDR1 reads KGHDR; CDR2 reads SFDVKD. The CDR3 has 15 residues. CDR3 DNA: TGTGCCACCAGTGAATCCCCGGACAGGGTGGATGGCTACACCTTC. This translates into CATSESPDRVDGYTF.

This chain links TRBV29-1 with TRBJ2-4; D is possibly TRBD1 or TRBD2 (5 bases each). The DNA matches TRBJ2-7 better at its end, which makes the J call doubtful. In germline, CDR1 is SQVTM, CDR2 ANQGSEA. CDR3 length: 15 amino acids. The CDR3 loop is CSACRDALSPGEQYF. The CDR3 region has the DNA TGCAGCGCCTGCCGGGACGCTCTGTCCCCGGGCGAGCAGTACTTC.

There are a few counts of this clonotype. The chain has TRBV4-1 and TRBJ2-1; 12 bases fit TRBD2. The V and J ends lost 0 bases and 5 bases, in that order; junction bases with no gene match: 5. The CDR3 sequence is 17 residues long. Germline values: CDR1 MGHRA, CDR2 YSYEKL. For the CDR3, the DNA is TGCGCCAGCAGCCAAGAACTCGGACTAGCGGGGCACAATGAGCAGTTCTTC. Amino acid sequence: CASSQELGLAGHNEQFF.

The gene calls are TRBV12-3 or TRBV12-4 and TRBJ2-3; D is ambiguous. V was pared by 5 bases and J by 6 bases, with 9 bases between. This CDR3 spans 12 amino acids. The CDR3 sequence is CASSRPWDTQYF. For the CDR3, the DNA is TGTGCCAGCAGTCGCCCTTGGGATACGCAGTATTTT.

The sample holds a few counts of this clonotype. V is TRBV7-9 and J is TRBJ1-2, with D possibly being TRBD1 (6 bases). The CDR3 runs 15 residues. V lost 7 bases and J lost 0, with 15 bases in between. Germline CDR1 and CDR2: SEHNR and FQNEAQ (reference sequence). CDR3 protein: CASIKGEAANYGYTF. CDR3 coding DNA: TGTGCCAGCATCAAGGGGGAGGCCGCTAACTATGGCTACACCTTC.

This chain joins TRBV29-1 and TRBJ2-5, with 8 positions matching TRBD1. The better agreement between TRBJ2-7 and the DNA end casts doubt on the J call. The germline gives CDR1 SQVTM, CDR2 ANQGSEA. The CDR3 is 12 residues long. The chain's CDR3 is CSVDRASGEQYF. Written as DNA, the CDR3 is TGCAGCGTGGACAGGGCCTCCGGCGAGCAGTACTTC.

The chain couples TRBV7-3 to TRBJ2-7; no clear D gene. Germline V gene sequence: CDR1 SGHTA, CDR2 FQGTGA. Trimming removed 3 bases at V and 7 bases at J, with 13 bases between. This CDR3 comprises 13 residues. The CDR3 sequence: CASSFDSPGEQYF. CDR3 sequence (DNA): TGTGCCAGCAGCTTCGACTCTCCCGGGGAGCAGTACTTC.

This rearrangement joins TRBV20-1 to TRBJ1-1, with D possibly TRBD1 on 5 matching bases. Germline-derived CDR1 and CDR2 are DFQATT and SNEGSKA (reference sequence). The V end lost 6 bases, the J end lost 6 bases, and 11 bases lay between the germline ends. The CDR3 is made up of 11 amino acids. This CDR3 reads CSANQGPEAFF. In DNA, the CDR3 is TGCAGTGCAAATCAGGGTCCTGAAGCTTTCTTT.

J is TRBJ2-1 and V is TRBV7-6; TRBD2 aligns across 10 bases. Germline assignment: CDR1 SGHVS and CDR2 FNYEAQ. This CDR3 is built from 13 residues. The ends lost 0 bases at V and 12 bases at J; junction bases unmatched: 2. The CDR3, as DNA: TGTGCCAGCAGCTTAGCCAGCGGGAGGGGGCAGTTCTTC. Its translation: CASSLASGRGQFF. Drawing the rest from reference TRBV7-6 and TRBJ2-1, the complete variable domain is GAGVSQSPRYKVTKRGQDVALRCDPISGHVSLYWYRQALGQGPEFLTYFNYEAQQDKSGLPNDRFSAERPEGSISTLTIQRTEQRDSAMYRCASSLASGRGQFFGPGTRLTVL.

The chain recombines TRBV6-1 with TRBJ2-1; TRBD2 agrees at 10 bases. Trimming cost V 11 bases and J 4 bases; bases outside gene matches: 11. The CDR3 is 15 residues long. CDR1 is MNHNS and CDR2 is SASEGT in the germline V gene. CDR3 residues: CAVLPLAGIYNEQFF. CDR3 sequence (DNA): TGTGCCGTCCTCCCACTAGCGGGAATTTACAATGAGCAGTTCTTC.

V usage is TRBV6-1 and J usage is TRBJ2-1; 9 nucleotides agree with TRBD2. CDR1 and CDR2 from the germline V gene are MNHNS and SASEGT. Trimming cost V 7 bases and J 5 bases; bases outside gene matches: 15. This CDR3 has 17 residues. The CDR3 DNA reads as TGTGCCAGCACCCTCCTTAGCGGGAGAGGTAGCCACAATGAGCAGTTCTTC. Its translation: CASTLLSGRGSHNEQFF.

This clonotype was observed a few times. The chain recombines TRBV7-9 with TRBJ2-5; D is perhaps TRBD2 (6 bases). V gave up 0 bases and J gave up 1 base, with 9 bases separating them. The CDR3 totals 15 residues. Germline V gene sequence: CDR1 SEHNR, CDR2 FQNEAQ (reference sequence). The CDR3, as DNA: TGTGCCAGCAGCTTAGCGGGAGGTTTCCAAGAGACCCAGTACTTC. It encodes CASSLAGGFQETQYF.

This clonotype was seen a handful of times. This chain connects TRBV11-2 to TRBJ2-4; possible D gene TRBD2, 5 bases. The end of the DNA is better explained by TRBJ2-7, so the J call may be wrong. The length of the CDR3 is 14 residues. The germline V gene has CDR1 SGHAT and CDR2 FQNNGV. The CDR3 loop reads CASSFGVVAYEQYF. The DNA of the CDR3 is TGTGCCAGCAGCTTCGGGGTGGTAGCCTACGAGCAGTACTTC.

V is TRBV18 and J is TRBJ2-7; TRBD1 matches 8 bases. This CDR3 region has 14 residues. V shed 3 bases, J shed 5 bases, and the junction held 6 bases outside the gene matches. CDR1 and CDR2 from the germline V gene are KGHSH and LQKENI. The CDR3, as DNA: TGTGCCAGCTCACCTTTCAGGGGGCAGGACGAGCAGTACTTC. Translation: CASSPFRGQDEQYF. Supplemented by reference TRBV18 and TRBJ2-7, the full variable domain reads NAGVMQNPRHLVRRRGQEARLRCSPMKGHSHVYWYRQLPEEGLKFMVYLQKENIIDESGMPKERFSAEFPKEGPSILRIQQVVRGDSAAYFCASSPFRGQDEQYFGPGTRLTVT.

The CDR3 sequence: CASSIYTTSGRPYEQYF. The CDR3 DNA sequence: TGTGCCAGCAGTATCTACACTACTAGCGGGAGACCATACGAGCAGTACTTC. The chain joins TRBV27 to TRBJ2-7, with 11 bases lining up with TRBD2. CDR3 length: 17 residues. V lost 5 bases and J lost 4; bases outside the gene matches: 13. Germline CDR1 and CDR2: MNHEY and SMNVEV (reference sequence).

Here the CDR3 reads CASSFGGRDTDTQYF. The CDR3 nucleotides read TGTGCCAGCAGTTTTGGTGGGAGAGACACAGATACGCAGTATTTT. The chain has TRBV12-3 or TRBV12-4 and TRBJ2-3; maybe TRBD2 (5 bases). V lost 3 bases to trimming and J lost 2 bases, with 12 bases between them. The CDR3 has 15 residues.

This sequence joins TRBV4-1 and TRBJ2-1, with TRBD2 identical over 7 bases. The length of the CDR3 is 16 residues. Germline V gene lookup returns CDR1 MGHRA and CDR2 YSYEKL. The junction had 9 bases not matched to a gene; V was cut back by 0 bases and J by 7 bases. DNA of the CDR3: TGCGCCAGCAGCCAAGACGGAGCGGGGACTCGGAATGAGCAGTTCTTC. Encoded protein: CASSQDGAGTRNEQFF.

This chain uses TRBV11-2 with TRBJ2-1, with 7 bases identical to TRBD2. CDR1 and CDR2 from the germline V gene are SGHAT and FQNNGV. Trimming cost V 4 bases and J 10 bases; bases outside gene matches: 10. The length of the CDR3 is 14 residues. The CDR3 sequence is CASSSWTSGEEQFF. The CDR3 nucleotides read TGTGCCAGCAGCTCCTGGACTAGTGGAGAGGAGCAGTTCTTC.

The rearrangement joins TRBV29-1 to TRBJ1-2, with D perhaps matching TRBD1 (6 bases). The CDR3 sequence is 14 residues long. From germline, CDR1 is SQVTM and CDR2 ANQGSEA. Trimming cost V 0 bases and J 3 bases, with 11 bases left between them. CDR3 in amino acids: CSVEERGADYGYTF. The CDR3 nucleotides are TGCAGCGTTGAAGAACGGGGGGCAGACTATGGCTACACCTTC.

The J gene is TRBJ2-7, the V gene TRBV7-9, with D possibly called TRBD1 or TRBD2 (5 bases each). V dropped 1 base and J dropped 9 bases, with 13 bases sitting between them. Germline assignment: CDR1 SEHNR and CDR2 FQNEAQ (reference sequence). This CDR3 contains 13 residues. The CDR3 region is CASSLEVRGRQYF. CDR3 sequence (DNA): TGTGCCAGCAGCTTAGAGGTCCGGGGACGGCAGTACTTC.

This clonotype was picked up a small number of times. The rearrangement uses TRBV7-9 and TRBJ2-7; D is unresolved. Trimming cost V 1 base and J 0 bases, with 10 bases left between them. The CDR3 sequence is 15 residues long. Germline CDR1 SEHNR, CDR2 FQNEAQ (reference sequence). The CDR3: CASSLVLASSYEQYF. The DNA for the CDR3 is TGTGCCAGCAGCTTAGTTTTGGCGAGCTCCTACGAGCAGTACTTC.